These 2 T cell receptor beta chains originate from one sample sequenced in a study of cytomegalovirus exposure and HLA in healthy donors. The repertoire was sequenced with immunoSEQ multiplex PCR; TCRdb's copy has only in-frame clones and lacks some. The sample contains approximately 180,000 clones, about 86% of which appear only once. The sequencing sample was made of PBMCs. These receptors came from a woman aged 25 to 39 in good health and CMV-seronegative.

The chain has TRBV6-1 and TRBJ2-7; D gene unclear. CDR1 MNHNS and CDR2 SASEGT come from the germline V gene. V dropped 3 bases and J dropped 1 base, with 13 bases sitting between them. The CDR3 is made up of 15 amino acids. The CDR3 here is CASSDMRFPSYEQYF. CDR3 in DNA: TGTGCCAGCAGTGATATGAGGTTCCCTTCCTACGAGCAGTACTTC.

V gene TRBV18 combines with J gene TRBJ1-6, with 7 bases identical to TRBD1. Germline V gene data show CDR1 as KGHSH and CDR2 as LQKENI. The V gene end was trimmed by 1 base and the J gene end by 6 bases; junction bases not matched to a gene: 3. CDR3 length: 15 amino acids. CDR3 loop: CASSPQGAANSPLHF. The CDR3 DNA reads TGTGCCAGCTCACCACAGGGGGCTGCTAATTCACCCCTCCACTTT.